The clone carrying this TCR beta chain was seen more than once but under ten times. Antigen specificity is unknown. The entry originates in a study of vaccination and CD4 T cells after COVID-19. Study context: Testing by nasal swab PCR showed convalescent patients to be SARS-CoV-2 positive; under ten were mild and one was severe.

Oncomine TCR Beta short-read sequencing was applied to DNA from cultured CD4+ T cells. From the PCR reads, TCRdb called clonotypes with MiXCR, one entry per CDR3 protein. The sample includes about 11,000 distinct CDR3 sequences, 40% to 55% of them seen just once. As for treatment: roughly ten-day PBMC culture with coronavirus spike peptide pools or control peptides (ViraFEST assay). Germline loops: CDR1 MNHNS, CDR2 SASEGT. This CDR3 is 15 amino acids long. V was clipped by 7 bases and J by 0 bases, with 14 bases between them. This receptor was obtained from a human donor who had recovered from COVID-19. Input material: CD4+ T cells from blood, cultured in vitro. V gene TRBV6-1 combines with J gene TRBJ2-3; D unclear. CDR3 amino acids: CASTLTRASTDTQYF. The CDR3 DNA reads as TGTGCCAGCACCCTGACCCGTGCTAGCACAGATACGCAGTATTTT.